These 25 T cell receptor beta chains came from one sample sequenced in a study of blood T cell repertoires in COVID-19. Libraries were prepared by immunoSEQ multiplex PCR; TCRdb keeps only in-frame clonotypes and omits some of them. This table has 200,000 to 300,000 clones, approximately 80% appearing once. The sequencing input was peripheral blood. The receptors here all came from a man aged 60 to 75 with acute or convalescent COVID-19.

This clone has more than one count but fewer than ten. The rearrangement joins TRBV9 to TRBJ2-5; D gene ambiguous. V lost 1 base, J lost 4 bases, and 5 bases lay in between. From germline, CDR1 is SGDLS and CDR2 YYNGEE. The CDR3 runs to 12 residues. CDR3 sequence reads: CASSVNLETQYF. CDR3 sequence (DNA): TGTGCCAGCAGCGTAAATCTAGAGACCCAGTACTTC.

The chain combines TRBV6-1 with TRBJ1-5, with a weak D call TRBD1 (6 bases). Germline CDR1 reads MNHNS; CDR2 reads SASEGT. V lost 0 bases and J 15 bases, leaving 12 bases between the germline ends. CDR3 length: 12 amino acids. The CDR3: CASSEAGHGRHF. The CDR3, as DNA: TGTGCCAGCAGTGAAGCGGGACATGGTAGGCATTTT.

V is TRBV10-3 and J is TRBJ2-2; 10 bases agree with TRBD1. Germline CDR1 reads ENHRY; CDR2 reads SYGVKD. CDR3 size: 16 residues. The junction had 3 bases not matched to a gene; V was cut back by 1 base and J by 4 bases. The CDR3 region is CAISEFWTGGTGELFF. CDR3 in DNA: TGTGCCATCAGTGAGTTTTGGACAGGGGGCACCGGGGAGCTGTTTTTT.

The chain is built from TRBV2 and TRBJ2-1, with 10 bases identical to TRBD2. CDR3 length equals 15 residues. CDR1 and CDR2 (germline): SNHLY, FYNNEI. V lost 5 bases to trimming and J lost 8 bases; unmatched junction nucleotides: 9. The CDR3 DNA sequence: TGTGCCAGCAGTACCCAGCGGGGGGGCCGGGATGAGCAGTTCTTC. Translating it yields CASSTQRGGRDEQFF. Using reference TRBV2 and TRBJ2-1 for the parts outside the CDR3, the full variable domain is EPEVTQTPSHQVTQMGQEVILRCVPISNHLYFYWYRQILGQKVEFLVSFYNNEISEKSEIFDDQFSVERPDGSNFTLKIRSTKLEDSAMYFCASSTQRGGRDEQFFGPGTRLTVL.

This sequence joins TRBV7-2 and TRBJ2-3, with TRBD2 matching 10 bases. The CDR3 is made up of 14 amino acids. V was pared by 4 bases and J by 8 bases, with 6 bases of the junction left unmatched. Germline loops: CDR1 SGHTA, CDR2 FQGNSA. CDR3 coding DNA: TGTGCCAGCAGCTGGACTAGCGGTACGGGTACGCAGTATTTT. It translates to CASSWTSGTGTQYF.

This chain joins TRBV5-1 and TRBJ1-2; possible D gene TRBD1, 5 bases. The CDR3 loop spans 15 amino acids. Germline V gene lookup returns CDR1 SGHRS and CDR2 YFSETQ. The V and J ends lost 0 bases and 11 bases respectively, with 20 bases between them. Here the CDR3 DNA reads TGCGCCAGCAGCTTGGCCGGGGGAATAAACAATCTATACACCTTC. It codes for CASSLAGGINNLYTF.

This clone was counted once. The V call is TRBV10-3, the J call TRBJ2-3; TRBD2 aligns across 8 bases. Germline-derived CDR1 and CDR2 are ENHRY and SYGVKD. The CDR3 is 22 amino acids. After removal of 4 bases from V and 0 bases from J, the junction contained 24 bases not matched to a gene. The CDR3 region is CAISALESTGGRPLPSTDTQYF. The DNA for the CDR3 is TGTGCCATCAGTGCTCTCGAATCCACGGGCGGGAGGCCGCTTCCTAGCACAGATACGCAGTATTTT.

The chain links TRBV9 to TRBJ2-3; a weak D match, TRBD2 (7 bases). The CDR3 contains 17 residues. The V gene's germline CDR1 is SGDLS and CDR2 YYNGEE. V was pared by 3 bases and J by 1 base, with 18 bases between. CDR3 sequence reads: CASSAPWGGRGTDTQYF. The CDR3 DNA is TGTGCCAGCAGCGCACCTTGGGGGGGCAGGGGCACAGATACGCAGTATTTT.

The CDR3 sequence: CASSSPGGNTEAFF. CDR3 nucleotide sequence: TGTGCCAGCAGTTCACCTGGAGGGAACACTGAAGCTTTCTTT. V usage is TRBV6-1 and J usage is TRBJ1-1, with no clear D. The CDR3 contains 14 residues. Germline CDR1 is MNHNS and CDR2 is SASEGT. Trimming cost V 5 bases and J 1 base, with 11 bases left between them.

This clone has only one observation. The chain links TRBV18 to TRBJ1-5, with D uncertain. Germline V gene lookup returns CDR1 KGHSH and CDR2 LQKENI. V lost 6 bases and J 7 bases, leaving 22 bases between the germline ends. The CDR3 consists of 16 residues. The CDR3 spells CASSANTPGSDQPQHF. CDR3 sequence (DNA): TGTGCCAGCTCGGCAAACACCCCGGGGTCCGACCAGCCCCAGCATTTT.

The chain is built from TRBV11-2 and TRBJ2-2; TRBD1 is a possible D gene (5 bases). Trimming removed 7 bases at V and 1 base at J, with 13 bases between. Germline V gene lookup returns CDR1 SGHAT and CDR2 FQNNGV. There are 15 residues in the CDR3. The CDR3 DNA follows: TGTGCCAGCACCCCGACAGACCTGAACACCGGGGAGCTGTTTTTT. Protein: CASTPTDLNTGELFF.

The chain combines TRBV28 with TRBJ2-7; TRBD1 aligns across 12 bases. Germline trimming cut 4 bases from V and 7 bases from J; bases unmatched to any gene: 8. This CDR3 is built from 15 residues. From germline, CDR1 is MDHEN and CDR2 SYDVKM. CDR3 protein: CASSSPGQGAREQYF. The CDR3 DNA sequence: TGTGCCAGCAGTTCGCCGGGACAGGGGGCGCGGGAGCAGTACTTC.

A remark on this clone: A junction end diverges from the germline sequence, so it may reflect a read error. This chain links TRBV7-7 with TRBJ2-1; perhaps TRBD2 as D (6 bases). The V gene's germline CDR1 is SSHAT and CDR2 FNYEAQ (reference sequence). The length of the CDR3 is 18 residues. This chain's CDR3 is CASSLTPGGSSSYNEQFF. CDR3 in DNA: TGTGCTAGCAGCTTGACTCCCGGAGGGAGTAGCTCCTACAATGAGCAGTTCTTC.

CDR3 sequence (DNA): TGTGCCTGGAGTGAGGCGACTTACCAAGAGACCCAGTACTTC. Translated, it gives CAWSEATYQETQYF. The chain employs TRBV30 and TRBJ2-5; D gene unclear. The germline V gene encodes CDR1 GTSNPN and CDR2 SVGIG (reference sequence). The CDR3 has 14 amino acids. Trimming stripped 1 base from V and 0 bases from J, with 9 bases between.

This sequence joins TRBV28 and TRBJ2-7, with D hard to call. Trimming removed 2 bases from V and 5 bases from J, with 10 bases in between. The CDR3 covers 13 residues. Germline V gives CDR1 MDHEN, CDR2 SYDVKM. As DNA, the CDR3 is TGTGCCAGCAGTTTAGGGCCGTTCGACGAGCAGTACTTC. It yields the protein CASSLGPFDEQYF.

The rearrangement links TRBV6-4 to TRBJ1-2; 7 nucleotides align to TRBD1. Losses at the gene ends were 3 bases for V and 2 bases for J; bases not matched to a gene: 6. The germline V gene has CDR1 MRHNA and CDR2 SNTAGT. The CDR3 has 15 amino acids. The DNA of the CDR3 is TGTGCCAGCAGTGAAAATTTGGGACAGAACTATGGCTACACCTTC. It yields the protein CASSENLGQNYGYTF.

This clone was observed a few times. The chain carries TRBV1 and TRBJ1-5; TRBD1, as called in the table, went unchecked against the DNA. TRBV1 is reported as a pseudogene. The CDR3 is 20 residues long. CDR3 sequence (DNA): TGCACCAGCAGCCTGTCCAGACGTCTGCGGGACAGGGGAAGCAATCAGCCCCAGCATTTT. Amino acids: CTSSLSRRLRDRGSNQPQHF.

This chain uses TRBV6-6 with TRBJ2-5; no clear D gene. Trimming cost V 2 bases and J 3 bases, with 10 bases left between them. The CDR3 contains 14 residues. Germline lookup yields CDR1 MNHNY and CDR2 SVGAGI (reference sequence). CDR3 nucleotides: TGTGCCAGCAGTTACAGCCAAATTAAAGAGACCCAGTACTTC. Protein product: CASSYSQIKETQYF.

The chain recombines TRBV18 with TRBJ2-2; TRBD2 might be the D (6 bases). Trimming stripped 0 bases from V and 7 bases from J, with 9 bases between. Germline V gene sequence: CDR1 KGHSH, CDR2 LQKENI. The CDR3 consists of 14 residues. For the CDR3, the DNA is TGTGCCAGCTCACCACCGACGGGGGTCGGGGAGCTGTTTTTT. Its protein product is CASSPPTGVGELFF.

J is TRBJ2-2 and V is TRBV28; the D gene is possibly TRBD2 (7 bases). V lost 5 bases and J lost 4, with 14 bases in between. Germline V CDR1 and CDR2: MDHEN, SYDVKM. The CDR3 extends over 15 amino acids. The CDR3 nucleotides are TGTGCCAGCAGTGTCCGGGGGGCTGGCACCGGGGAGCTGTTTTTT. Residues: CASSVRGAGTGELFF. The complete variable domain, with remaining parts taken from reference TRBV28 and TRBJ2-2, reads DVKVTQSSRYLVKRTGEKVFLECVQDMDHENMFWYRQDPGLGLRLIYFSYDVKMKEKGDIPEGYSVSREKKERFSLILESASTNQTSMYLCASSVRGAGTGELFFGEGSRLTVL.

The genes are TRBV27 and TRBJ2-2; TRBD2 matches 7 bases. The CDR3 spans 16 residues. Trimming cost V 4 bases and J 3 bases; bases outside gene matches: 8. Germline CDR1 is MNHEY and CDR2 is SMNVEV (reference sequence). The CDR3: CASSWGGGDYTGELFF. The CDR3 DNA sequence: TGTGCCAGCAGTTGGGGGGGAGGGGATTACACCGGGGAGCTGTTTTTT.

The J gene is TRBJ1-2, the V gene TRBV6-5; 9 bases agree with TRBD1. The CDR3 length is 14 residues. Trimming at V came to 6 bases and at J to 4 bases, leaving 6 bases not matched to a gene. Germline values: CDR1 MNHEY, CDR2 SVGAGI. CDR3 amino acids: CASRSQGAVYGYTF. CDR3 DNA sequence: TGTGCCAGCAGATCACAGGGGGCAGTCTATGGCTACACCTTC.

The rearrangement joins TRBV19 to TRBJ2-2; D is unresolved. The length of the CDR3 is 14 residues. Germline values: CDR1 LNHDA, CDR2 SQIVND (reference sequence). V was pared by 5 bases and J by 6 bases, with 13 bases between. As DNA, the CDR3 is TGTGCCAGTAGTCAGACATTAACGGCCGGGGAGCTGTTTTTT. Amino acids: CASSQTLTAGELFF.

The rearrangement uses TRBV4-1 and TRBJ2-7; D gene uncertain. This CDR3 is built from 13 residues. V was cut by 2 bases and J by 5 bases, with 10 bases left in between. Germline V gene data show CDR1 as MGHRA and CDR2 as YSYEKL. The CDR3 sequence: CASSQRGLDEQYF. The CDR3 DNA reads TGCGCCAGCAGCCAAAGAGGTCTGGACGAGCAGTACTTC.

This chain uses TRBV18 with TRBJ2-3; TRBD2 matches at 12 bases. Germline loops: CDR1 KGHSH, CDR2 LQKENI. CDR3 length: 17 amino acids. After removal of 3 bases from V and 3 bases from J, the junction contained 7 bases not matched to a gene. In nucleotides, the CDR3 is TGTGCCAGCTCACCCTTGTGGACTAGCGGGGAGACAGATACGCAGTATTTT. Its protein product is CASSPLWTSGETDTQYF.